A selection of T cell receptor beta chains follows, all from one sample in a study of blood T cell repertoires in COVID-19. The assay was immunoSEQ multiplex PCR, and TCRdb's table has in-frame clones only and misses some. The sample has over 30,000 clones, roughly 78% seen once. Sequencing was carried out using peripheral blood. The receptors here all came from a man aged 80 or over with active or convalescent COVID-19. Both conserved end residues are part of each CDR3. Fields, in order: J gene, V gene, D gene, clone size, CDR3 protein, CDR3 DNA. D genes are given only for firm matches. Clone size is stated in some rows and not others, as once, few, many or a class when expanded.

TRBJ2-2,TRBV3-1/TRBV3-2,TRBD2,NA,CASSQAEREVGITGELFF,TGTGCCAGCAGCCAAGCTGAGCGGGAGGTAGGAATCACCGGGGAGCTGTTTTTT
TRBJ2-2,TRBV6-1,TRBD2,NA,CASSEGGGGTGELFF,TGTGCCAGCAGTGAAGGGGGGGGAGGCACCGGGGAGCTGTTTTTT
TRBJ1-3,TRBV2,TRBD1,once,CASSARGLGNTIYF,TGTGCCAGCAGCGCCAGGGGGTTGGGAAACACCATATATTTT
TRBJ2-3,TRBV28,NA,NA,CASSFPPLTRIISTDTQYF,TGTGCCAGCAGTTTCCCACCCCTTACTAGGATAATAAGCACAGATACGCAGTATTTT
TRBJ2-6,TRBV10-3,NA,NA,CAISESTGAVRANVLTF,TGTGCCATCAGTGAGTCGACTGGGGCCGTGAGGGCCAACGTCCTGACTTTC
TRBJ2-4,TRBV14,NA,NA,CASSPPGTRIDIQYF,TGTGCCAGCAGCCCTCCCGGGACACGGATCGACATTCAGTACTTC
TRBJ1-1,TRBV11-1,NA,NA,CASSLARTSEAFF,TGTGCCAGCAGCTTAGCCCGGACAAGTGAAGCTTTCTTT
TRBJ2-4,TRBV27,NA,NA,CASSLKVTLAKNIQYF,TGTGCCAGCAGTTTAAAGGTGACTCTAGCCAAAAACATTCAGTACTTC
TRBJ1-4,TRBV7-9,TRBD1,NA,CASSLGQGAPTNEKLFF,TGTGCCAGCAGCCTGGGACAGGGGGCGCCTACTAATGAAAAACTGTTTTTT
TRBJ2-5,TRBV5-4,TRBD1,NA,CASSFRQGVQETQYF,TGTGCCAGCAGCTTTCGACAGGGGGTCCAAGAGACCCAGTACTTC
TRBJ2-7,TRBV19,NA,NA,CASSRHNSYEQYF,TGTGCCAGTAGCCGACACAACTCCTACGAGCAGTACTTC
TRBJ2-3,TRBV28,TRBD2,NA,CASSLRSLAGATDTQYF,TGTGCCAGCAGCCTCCGATCCCTAGCGGGAGCCACAGATACGCAGTATTTT
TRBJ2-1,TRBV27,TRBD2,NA,CASRLIAGTSGYNEQFF,TGTGCCAGCAGGCTAATTGCCGGGACTAGCGGATACAATGAGCAGTTCTTC
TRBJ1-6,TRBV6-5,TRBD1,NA,CASYPPTGESSPLHF,TGTGCCAGTTACCCCCCGACAGGGGAATCCTCACCCCTCCACTTT
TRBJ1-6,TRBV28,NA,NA,CASSLWTGSSYNSPLHF,TGTGCCAGCAGTTTATGGACGGGGAGCTCCTATAATTCACCCCTCCACTTT
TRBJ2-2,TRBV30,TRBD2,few,CARQSGGLAGPRELFF,TGTGCCCGGCAAAGCGGTGGACTAGCGGGGCCCCGGGAGCTGTTTTTT
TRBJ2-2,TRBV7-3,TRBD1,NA,CASSRGQRGGELFF,TGTGCCAGCAGCCGGGGACAGCGAGGCGGGGAGCTGTTTTTT
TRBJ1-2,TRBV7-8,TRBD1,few,CASSEGQGANYGYTF,TGTGCCAGCAGCGAGGGACAGGGGGCGAACTATGGCTACACCTTC
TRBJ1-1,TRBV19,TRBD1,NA,CASSMTTGGFTEAFF,TGTGCCAGTAGTATGACTACAGGGGGCTTCACTGAAGCTTTCTTT
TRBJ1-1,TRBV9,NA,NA,CASSATGQLKTEAFF,TGTGCCAGCAGCGCCACAGGGCAATTGAAAACTGAAGCTTTCTTT
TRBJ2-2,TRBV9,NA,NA,CASSAGGSLTGELFF,TGTGCCAGCAGCGCGGGTGGGTCTCTAACCGGGGAGCTGTTTTTT
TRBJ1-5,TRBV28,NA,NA,CASRRPAGGNQPQHF,TGTGCCAGCAGACGACCCGCCGGGGGCAATCAGCCCCAGCATTTT
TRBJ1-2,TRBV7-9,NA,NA,CAPRTAGDGYTF,TGTGCCCCTAGAACAGCGGGAGATGGCTACACCTTC
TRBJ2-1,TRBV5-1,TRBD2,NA,CASSLGTSGRAGNEQFF,TGCGCCAGCAGCTTAGGAACTAGCGGGAGGGCGGGGAATGAGCAGTTCTTC
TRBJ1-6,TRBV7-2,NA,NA,CASSQNWGDSPLHF,TGTGCCAGCAGCCAAAATTGGGGGGATTCACCCCTCCACTTT
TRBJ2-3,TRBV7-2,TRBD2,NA,CASSLGLAGADTQYF,TGTGCCAGCAGCTTAGGACTAGCGGGAGCAGATACGCAGTATTTT
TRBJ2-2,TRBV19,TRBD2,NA,CASSKTSGGYTGELFF,TGTGCCAGTAGTAAAACTAGCGGGGGTTACACCGGGGAGCTGTTTTTT
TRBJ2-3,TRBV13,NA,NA,CASSSDTDTQYF,TGTGCCAGCAGCTCAGACACAGATACGCAGTATTTT
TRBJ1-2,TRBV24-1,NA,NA,CATSDYPHGDGYTF,TGTGCCACCAGTGACTATCCCCACGGTGATGGCTACACCTTC
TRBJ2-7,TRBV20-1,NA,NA,CSAEQGNEQYF,TGCAGTGCTGAGCAGGGTAACGAGCAGTACTTC
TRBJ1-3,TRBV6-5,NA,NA,CASSPSESGNTIYF,TGTGCCAGCAGTCCTTCAGAATCTGGAAACACCATATATTTT
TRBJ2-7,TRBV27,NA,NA,CASSLGSRGLHF,TGTGCCAGCAGTTTGGGCTCCCGAGGGCTGCACTTC
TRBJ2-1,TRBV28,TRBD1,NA,CASSGSGTGPNNEQFF,TGTGCCAGCAGTGGTTCCGGGACAGGGCCCAACAATGAGCAGTTCTTC
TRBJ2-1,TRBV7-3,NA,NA,CASSRIGSYNEQFF,TGTGCCAGCAGCCGAATCGGCTCCTACAATGAGCAGTTCTTC
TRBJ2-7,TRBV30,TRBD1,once,CAFSRRGLYEQYF,TGTGCCTTCTCCCGCAGGGGGCTCTACGAGCAGTACTTC
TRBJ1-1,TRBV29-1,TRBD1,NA,CSVEGQGGVTEAFF,TGCAGCGTTGAAGGACAGGGGGGCGTCACTGAAGCTTTCTTT
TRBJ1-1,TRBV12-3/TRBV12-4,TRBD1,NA,CASSLDRGTEAFF,TGTGCCAGCAGTTTAGACAGGGGTACTGAAGCTTTCTTT